These T cell receptor beta chains were read from a single sample in a study of T-cell reconstitution after alpha-beta-depleted transplantation in children. TCRdb re-called the PCR reads with MiXCR, one entry per CDR3 protein. This sample has a few hundred thousand distinct CDR3 sequences, with under 30% found just once. The source material was PBMCs, sampled before TCRalphabeta/CD19-depleted stem cell transplant. The receptors here all came from a girl aged 2 to 9 with Fanconi anemia, due to receive a stem cell transplant. Each CDR3 is given with its conserved first and last residue. D genes are given only for firm matches. Size is stated for part of the rows, as once, few or many counts, or as a class when the clone is expanded.

size	D	V	J	CDR3	DNA
NA	NA	TRBV19	TRBJ1-1	CASRLGQNPEAFF	TGTGCCAGTAGGTTGGGGCAGAATCCTGAAGCTTTCTTT
few	NA	TRBV20-1	TRBJ2-1	CSAPFISGVSYNEQFF	TGCAGTGCTCCATTTATTAGCGGAGTCTCCTACAATGAGCAGTTCTTC
many	NA	TRBV6-4	TRBJ2-3	CASSDRADTDTQYF	TGTGCCAGCAGTGACCGGGCCGACACAGATACGCAGTATTTT
NA	TRBD2	TRBV7-3	TRBJ2-1	CASSLIAGVPANEQFF	TGTGCCAGCAGCTTAATAGCGGGGGTACCGGCCAATGAGCAGTTCTTC
few	NA	TRBV14	TRBJ1-2	CASSQVGQNYGYTF	TGTGCCAGCAGCCAAGTCGGACAGAACTATGGCTACACCTTC
NA	NA	TRBV10-3	TRBJ2-1	CAISNSQGNDEQFF	TGTGCCATCTCAAACAGCCAGGGGAATGATGAGCAGTTCTTC
NA	NA	TRBV6-5	TRBJ2-3	CASSYVSGLSTDTQYF	TGTGCCAGCAGTTACGTTTCGGGACTTAGCACAGATACGCAGTATTTT
NA	TRBD1	TRBV12-3/TRBV12-4	TRBJ1-5	CASSFSPGQGNQPQHF	TGTGCCAGCAGTTTCTCCCCGGGACAGGGCAATCAGCCCCAGCATTTT
NA	TRBD2	TRBV5-1	TRBJ2-5	CASSLDLAGGETQYF	TGCGCCAGCAGCTTGGACCTAGCGGGGGGGGAGACCCAGTACTTC
few	TRBD1	TRBV24-1	TRBJ2-1	CATSGRGTYNEQFF	TGTGCCACCAGTGGCAGGGGGACCTACAATGAGCAGTTCTTC
NA	NA	TRBV20-1	TRBJ2-5	CSARHGLQETQYF	TGCAGTGCTAGACACGGGCTGCAAGAGACCCAGTACTTC
NA	NA	TRBV5-6	TRBJ2-6	CASSLGGTFPGANVLTF	TGTGCCAGCAGCTTGGGCGGAACGTTCCCTGGGGCCAACGTCCTGACTTTC
many	NA	TRBV20-1	TRBJ2-7	CSARGGDAYEQYF	TGCAGTGCTAGAGGAGGGGACGCCTACGAGCAGTACTTC
few	NA	TRBV20-1	TRBJ2-1	CSARDYPGFNNEQFF	TGCAGTGCTAGAGATTACCCTGGTTTTAACAATGAGCAGTTCTTC
NA	NA	TRBV24-1	TRBJ2-3	CATSEGDTQYF	TGTGCCACCAGTGAGGGTGATACGCAGTATTTT
NA	NA	TRBV20-1	TRBJ2-1	CSARDLILSYNEQFF	TGCAGTGCTAGAGATCTAATACTCTCCTACAATGAGCAGTTCTTC
many	NA	TRBV21-1	TRBJ2-3	CASSKAVTPHRDTQYF	TGTGCCAGCAGCAAAGCAGTCACACCACACCGAGATACGCAGTATTTT
many	NA	TRBV20-1	TRBJ2-7	CSARIRGQVEQYF	TGCAGTGCTAGGATCCGGGGTCAGGTTGAGCAGTACTTC
NA	NA	TRBV30	TRBJ2-1	CAWSVGPQFF	TGTGCCTGGAGTGTCGGTCCACAGTTCTTC
NA	TRBD1	TRBV20-1	TRBJ2-7	CSARDHQGESYEQYF	TGCAGTGCTAGAGATCATCAGGGGGAGTCCTACGAGCAGTACTTC
NA	NA	TRBV9	TRBJ1-2	CASSVEAAPHYGYTF	TGTGCCAGCAGCGTAGAGGCAGCCCCACACTATGGCTACACCTTC
NA	TRBD2	TRBV20-1	TRBJ2-3	CSASWGGSTDTQYF	TGCAGTGCTAGTTGGGGCGGGAGTACAGATACGCAGTATTTT
few	NA	TRBV29-1	TRBJ2-7	CSVDGINYPYEQYF	TGCAGCGTTGATGGGATAAATTACCCCTACGAGCAGTACTTC
once	TRBD1	TRBV7-6	TRBJ2-2	CASSTWTGNNAGELFF	TGTGCCAGCAGCACTTGGACAGGGAATAACGCCGGGGAGCTGTTTTTT
few	NA	TRBV29-1	TRBJ2-5	CSADRLQETQYF	TGCAGCGCGGACAGATTACAAGAGACCCAGTACTTC
NA	TRBD1	TRBV25-1	TRBJ1-6	CASSLPGQWNSPLHF	TGTGCCAGCAGTTTACCGGGACAGTGGAATTCACCCCTCCACTTT